Below are 27 T cell receptor beta chains sequenced from a single sample in a study of CD8 T cells in ankylosing spondylitis. TCRdb passed the 5' RACE reads through MiXCR, listing each CDR3 protein once. The data hold around 770,000 distinct CDR3 sequences, with 15% to 20% observed a single time. Notes on the study in general: Characteristic of ankylosing spondylitis blood, it appeared, was a TCR beta motif comprising roughly 8 highly homologous variants.

No antigen has been assigned to these receptors. Sample: blood, either unsorted or a sorted T cell fraction (not recorded which). The origin of the receptors is a male donor with ankylosing spondylitis.

The chain combines TRBV2 with TRBJ2-3, with D tentatively TRBD2 (6 bases). This CDR3 comprises 18 residues. Trimming pared 0 bases from V and 1 base from J, leaving 17 bases between. Germline V gives CDR1 SNHLY, CDR2 FYNNEI. CDR3 DNA: TGTGCCAGCAGTGAAGCGCTTAGGTGGGGGGAGCGCACAGATACGCAGTATTTT. This sequence encodes CASSEALRWGERTDTQYF. Supplemented by reference TRBV2 and TRBJ2-3, the full variable domain reads EPEVTQTPSHQVTQMGQEVILRCVPISNHLYFYWYRQILGQKVEFLVSFYNNEISEKSEIFDDQFSVERPDGSNFTLKIRSTKLEDSAMYFCASSEALRWGERTDTQYFGPGTRLTVL.

The chain has TRBV4-2 and TRBJ2-7; D might be TRBD1 or TRBD2, each matching 5 bases. Germline lookup yields CDR1 LGHNA and CDR2 YNFKEQ. The CDR3 is 16 amino acids. The V end lost 1 base, the J end lost 0 bases, and 13 bases lay between the germline ends. This CDR3 is CASSQAGASPSYEQYF. DNA of the CDR3: TGTGCCAGCAGCCAAGCCGGGGCTTCCCCCTCCTACGAGCAGTACTTC.

This clonotype was seen a handful of times. The genes are TRBV12-3 or TRBV12-4 and TRBJ2-7, with D perhaps given as TRBD1 or TRBD2 (5 bases each). V was clipped by 3 bases and J by 4 bases, with 10 bases between them. This CDR3 comprises 13 residues. The CDR3 sequence: CASSFGTEYEQYF. The DNA for the CDR3 is TGTGCCAGCAGTTTTGGGACGGAGTACGAGCAGTACTTC.

The rearrangement uses TRBV7-8 and TRBJ1-6, with D possibly matching TRBD1 (5 bases). The CDR3 has 13 residues. Trimming removed 8 bases from V and 10 bases from J, with 15 bases in between. Germline assignment: CDR1 SGHVS and CDR2 FQNEAQ. The CDR3 DNA follows: TGTGCCAGCGCCTTAGGGGATTACTCACCCCTCCACTTT. It encodes CASALGDYSPLHF. Full variable domain (missing parts from reference TRBV7-8 and TRBJ1-6): GAGVSQSPRYKVAKRGQDVALRCDPISGHVSLFWYQQALGQGPEFLTYFQNEAQLDKSGLPSDRFFAERPEGSVSTLKIQRTQQEDSAVYLCASALGDYSPLHFGNGTRLTVT.

Comment on this clonotype: The junction departs from the called germline gene at one end, perhaps through a read error. The gene calls are TRBV12-3 or TRBV12-4 and TRBJ1-3, with 8 nucleotides matching TRBD1. This CDR3 comprises 19 residues. The CDR3 DNA follows: TGTACCAGCAGTTTTATGTACGGAGGACAGGGTAGGACTGGAAACACCATATATTTT. Translation: CTSSFMYGGQGRTGNTIYF.

This clonotype has just a few counts. This rearrangement joins TRBV20-1 to TRBJ1-1; 8 bases agree with TRBD1. This CDR3 comprises 12 residues. With 5 bases clipped from V and 5 bases from J, the junction kept 4 bases outside the gene matches. Germline assignment: CDR1 DFQATT and CDR2 SNEGSKA (reference sequence). CDR3 DNA: TGCAGTGCTGCACGACAGGGGACTGAAGCTTTCTTT. This gives the protein CSAARQGTEAFF.

This clonotype was counted a few times. The rearrangement uses TRBV6-6 and TRBJ1-1, with D unclear. The CDR3 runs 13 residues. Trimming removed 0 bases from V and 4 bases from J, with 6 bases in between. Germline lookup yields CDR1 MNHNY and CDR2 SVGAGI (reference sequence). This CDR3 is CASSYSAGTEAFF. The CDR3 coding sequence is TGTGCCAGCAGTTACTCAGCAGGCACTGAAGCTTTCTTT.

This clonotype was detected only a few times. The chain couples TRBV5-6 to TRBJ2-7; the D gene is possibly TRBD1 (5 bases). Germline lookup yields CDR1 SGHDT and CDR2 YYEEEE. This CDR3 has 15 residues. Trimming shortened V by 1 base and J by 1 base, and 12 bases separated the two germline ends. The CDR3 spells CASSLPREESYEQYF. The CDR3 nucleotides are TGTGCCAGCAGCTTGCCCAGGGAAGAATCCTACGAGCAGTACTTC.

This chain's CDR3 is CASSPLGGQGWIDTQYF. DNA for the CDR3: TGTGCCAGCAGCCCGTTAGGCGGGCAGGGGTGGATAGATACGCAGTATTTT. This chain links TRBV12-3 or TRBV12-4 with TRBJ2-3; maybe TRBD1 (6 bases). The CDR3 is 17 residues long. V was pared by 6 bases and J by 5 bases, with 24 bases between.

This clonotype was counted a few times. V is TRBV5-6 and J is TRBJ2-7; maybe TRBD2 (5 bases). V gave up 4 bases and J gave up 6 bases, with 11 bases separating them. This CDR3 spans 12 amino acids. Per the germline V gene, CDR1 is SGHDT and CDR2 is YYEEEE. CDR3 sequence (DNA): TGTGCCAGCAGCCTCGACTACTCCGAGCAGTACTTC. Translating it yields CASSLDYSEQYF. Full variable domain (outside the CDR3, taken from reference TRBV5-6 and TRBJ2-7): DAGVTQSPTHLIKTRGQQVTLRCSPKSGHDTVSWYQQALGQGPQFIFQYYEEEERQRGNFPDRFSGHQFPNYSSELNVNALLLGDSALYLCASSLDYSEQYFGPGTRLTVT.

This rearrangement joins TRBV20-1 to TRBJ2-7; the match to TRBD2 covers 11 bases. The CDR3 has 19 amino acids. The V gene's germline CDR1 is DFQATT and CDR2 SNEGSKA (reference sequence). V trimming: 0 bases; J trimming: 4 bases; junction bases outside the gene matches: 17. This CDR3 is CSARDIGISGRALGYEQYF. The CDR3 DNA follows: TGCAGTGCTAGAGATATCGGGATTAGCGGGAGGGCCTTGGGGTACGAGCAGTACTTC.

About this clonotype: Germline is not matched at one junction end, which may reflect a read error. The chain has TRBV4-2 and TRBJ2-3, with 7 positions matching TRBD2. Germline-derived CDR1 and CDR2 are LGHNA and YNFKEQ. The CDR3 runs to 15 residues. The CDR3 is CASGQDYGGTDTQYF. In DNA form, the CDR3 reads TGTGCCAGCGGCCAAGACTACGGGGGGACAGATACGCAGTATTTT.

The table lists this clonotype with a few counts. The CDR3 DNA is TGTGCCAGCAGGGGGTGTGCTGATAGACCTTTAAGTACAGATACGCAGTATTTT. Its protein product is CASRGCADRPLSTDTQYF. The gene calls are TRBV3-1 and TRBJ2-3; D is unclear. Germline values: CDR1 LGHDT, CDR2 YNNKEL (reference sequence). V was trimmed by 6 bases and J by 3 bases, leaving 25 bases between them. The CDR3 sequence is 18 residues long.

This clonotype was detected a few times. This chain uses TRBV12-3 or TRBV12-4 with TRBJ1-2; 7 bases are shared with TRBD1. This CDR3 spans 13 amino acids. V lost 7 bases and J lost 8; bases outside the gene matches: 10. The CDR3, as DNA: TGTGCCAGCAAAACGGACAGGCGCGGCGGCTACACCTTC. Translation gives CASKTDRRGGYTF.

This sequence joins TRBV3-1 and TRBJ2-1; TRBD2 agrees at 7 bases. Germline CDR1 is LGHDT and CDR2 is YNNKEL (reference sequence). V was pared by 4 bases and J by 5 bases, with 8 bases of the junction left unmatched. The CDR3 runs to 15 residues. The CDR3 spells CASSRPGLLNNEQFF. In DNA, the CDR3 is TGTGCCAGCAGCCGCCCGGGACTACTAAACAATGAGCAGTTCTTC.

The V call is TRBV10-3, the J call TRBJ1-6; no reliable D call. Trimming took 6 bases from V and 7 from J, leaving 10 bases between them. The CDR3 length is 13 residues. Germline assignment: CDR1 ENHRY and CDR2 SYGVKD. The CDR3 region has the DNA TGTGCCATCAGCACAGAGCAGAATTCACCCCTCCACTTT. Its translation: CAISTEQNSPLHF.

This clonotype was observed once. The chain uses TRBV29-1 and TRBJ2-5; D is unresolved. V dropped 8 bases and J dropped 3 bases, with 10 bases sitting between them. Germline assignment: CDR1 SQVTM and CDR2 ANQGSEA. The CDR3 sequence is 11 residues long. The CDR3 region has the DNA TGCAGCTCCAGCTACGAAGAGACCCAGTACTTC. Protein: CSSSYEETQYF.

The genes are TRBV12-3 or TRBV12-4 and TRBJ1-3; a weak D match, TRBD1 (5 bases). V shed 4 bases and J shed 0 bases, with 7 bases lying between them. The CDR3 sequence is 14 residues long. CDR3 nucleotides: TGTGCCAGCAGTTACGACAGCTCTGGAAACACCATATATTTT. This codes for CASSYDSSGNTIYF.

This CDR3 is CASSPGTSANNEQFF. The CDR3 nucleotides read TGTGCCAGCAGCCCGGGGACTAGCGCTAACAATGAGCAGTTCTTC. The chain employs TRBV11-2 and TRBJ2-1; 10 bases fit TRBD2. Germline CDR1 is SGHAT and CDR2 is FQNNGV. Trimming took 5 bases from V and 5 from J; bases not matched to a gene: 6. The CDR3 loop spans 15 amino acids.

The sample holds a few counts of this clonotype. The genes are TRBV11-2 and TRBJ2-1; 10 bases map to TRBD2. This CDR3 is built from 15 residues. V was clipped by 5 bases and J by 5 bases; unmatched bases: 6. From germline, CDR1 is SGHAT and CDR2 FQNNGV. CDR3 bases: TGTGCCAGCAGCGTTAGCGGGAGGAACGACAATGAGCAGTTCTTC. Protein product: CASSVSGRNDNEQFF.

This clonotype was seen ten or more times. The junction shows a germline mismatch at one end, possibly a read error. The rearrangement joins TRBV12-3 or TRBV12-4 to TRBJ1-1; perhaps TRBD1 as D (5 bases). This CDR3 comprises 12 residues. CDR3 residues: CASSLRGTEAFF. In DNA form, the CDR3 reads TGCGCCAGCAGCTTGAGGGGAACTGAAGCTTTCTTT.

The V gene is TRBV28, the J gene TRBJ2-3; TRBD2 aligns across 9 bases. The V gene end was trimmed by 6 bases and the J gene end by 1 base; junction bases not matched to a gene: 17. The CDR3 runs to 19 residues. From germline, CDR1 is MDHEN and CDR2 SYDVKM. CDR3 DNA: TGTGCCAGCAGCCCACTTAGCGGGAGAAGAAAGGTGGGCACAGATACGCAGTATTTT. Translating it yields CASSPLSGRRKVGTDTQYF. Based on the CDR3 plus reference TRBV28 and TRBJ2-3, the full variable domain is DVKVTQSSRYLVKRTGEKVFLECVQDMDHENMFWYRQDPGLGLRLIYFSYDVKMKEKGDIPEGYSVSREKKERFSLILESASTNQTSMYLCASSPLSGRRKVGTDTQYFGPGTRLTVL.

The chain is built from TRBV5-1 and TRBJ2-1; 10 nucleotides line up with TRBD2. The germline V gene has CDR1 SGHRS and CDR2 YFSETQ. V lost 0 bases to trimming and J lost 7 bases; unmatched junction nucleotides: 4. The CDR3 spans 15 residues. CDR3 loop: CASSLGGLAQNEQFF. The CDR3 coding sequence is TGCGCCAGCAGCTTGGGGGGACTAGCGCAAAATGAGCAGTTCTTC. Full variable domain (outside the CDR3, taken from reference TRBV5-1 and TRBJ2-1): KAGVTQTPRYLIKTRGQQVTLSCSPISGHRSVSWYQQTPGQGLQFLFEYFSETQRNKGNFPGRFSGRQFSNSRSEMNVSTLELGDSALYLCASSLGGLAQNEQFFGPGTRLTVL.

The J gene is TRBJ1-1, the V gene TRBV29-1; D is ambiguous. The CDR3 runs to 12 residues. The germline V and J ends were trimmed by 5 bases and 0 bases, with 7 bases remaining between them. The germline gives CDR1 SQVTM, CDR2 ANQGSEA. The DNA for the CDR3 is TGCAGCGTTCCTTCCATGAACACTGAAGCTTTCTTT. It specifies CSVPSMNTEAFF.

CDR3 sequence: CASGEGVLAGTQYF. The CDR3 DNA reads as TGTGCCAGCGGAGAAGGGGTACTAGCGGGAACCCAGTACTTC. The chain employs TRBV9 and TRBJ2-5; 10 positions match TRBD2. Germline trimming cut 7 bases from V and 8 bases from J; bases unmatched to any gene: 11. Looked up from germline, CDR1 is SGDLS and CDR2 is YYNGEE. The CDR3 has 14 amino acids.

This clonotype was counted a few times. The chain uses TRBV5-6 and TRBJ2-7; 7 bases line up with TRBD2. The V gene's germline CDR1 is SGHDT and CDR2 YYEEEE. The CDR3 runs 15 residues. V was clipped by 2 bases and J by 0 bases; unmatched bases: 5. For the CDR3, the DNA is TGTGCCAGCAGCTTATCGACTAGCCTCTCCTACGAGCAGTACTTC. This translates into CASSLSTSLSYEQYF.

This clonotype was picked up a small number of times. This chain uses TRBV5-5 with TRBJ1-2, with D unclear. The germline gives CDR1 SGHKS, CDR2 YYEKEE (reference sequence). Trimming took 6 bases from V and 2 from J, leaving 11 bases between them. The CDR3 has 13 amino acids. Here the CDR3 reads CASTITANYGYTF. CDR3 coding DNA: TGTGCCAGCACCATTACAGCGAACTATGGCTACACCTTC. Using reference TRBV5-5 and TRBJ1-2 for the parts outside the CDR3, the full variable domain is DAGVTQSPTHLIKTRGQQVTLRCSPISGHKSVSWYQQVLGQGPQFIFQYYEKEERGRGNFPDRFSARQFPNYSSELNVNALLLGDSALYLCASTITANYGYTFGSGTRLTVV.